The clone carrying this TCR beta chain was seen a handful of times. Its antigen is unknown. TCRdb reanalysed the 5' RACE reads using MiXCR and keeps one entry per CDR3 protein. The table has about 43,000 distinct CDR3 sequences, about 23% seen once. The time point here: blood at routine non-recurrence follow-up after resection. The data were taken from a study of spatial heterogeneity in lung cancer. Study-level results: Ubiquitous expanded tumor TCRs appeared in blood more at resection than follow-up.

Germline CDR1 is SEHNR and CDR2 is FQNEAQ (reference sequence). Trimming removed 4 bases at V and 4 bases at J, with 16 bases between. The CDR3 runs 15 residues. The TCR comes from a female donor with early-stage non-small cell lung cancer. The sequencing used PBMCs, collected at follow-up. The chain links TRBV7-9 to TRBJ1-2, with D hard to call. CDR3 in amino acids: CASSSSIGQPYGYTF. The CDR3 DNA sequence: TGTGCCAGCAGCTCTTCTATAGGGCAGCCCTATGGCTACACCTTC.